This T cell receptor beta chain appears in the sequencing data of a study of control samples from healthy donors and cancer patients. The V end was cut by 7 bases, the J end by 2 bases, with 19 bases between. This CDR3 comprises 16 residues. CDR1 and CDR2 (germline): MDHEN, SYDVKM. This clone was recorded once. Assay used: immunoSEQ multiplex PCR; TCRdb lists only in-frame clones, some missing. The table includes about 160,000 clones, about 90% detected once. Sequenced material: blood. The chain has TRBV28 and TRBJ2-3; TRBD1 might be the D (5 bases). This sequence was found in a man aged 25-45 years in good health. The CDR3 DNA reads as TGTGCCAGCACCGTCCAGCTCCAGGGAACCACAGATACGCAGTATTTT. Translated, it gives CASTVQLQGTTDTQYF.